These T cell receptor beta chains were read from a single sample in a study of blood T cell repertoires in COVID-19. TCRdb's copy holds only in-frame clones and misses some; the assay was immunoSEQ multiplex PCR. Of over 150,000 clones listed, approximately 82% are singletons. Specimen: peripheral blood. The receptors stem from a human donor with acute or convalescent COVID-19. The donor label of this sample is uncertain. The CDR3 runs from the conserved cysteine through the conserved F or W. Each record gives: V gene, J gene, D gene, clone size, CDR3 DNA, CDR3 protein. A D gene is named only where the DNA matches it firmly. Clone sizes are given selectively: once, few, many, or a class where the clone is expanded.

v_call: TRBV23-1
j_call: TRBJ2-3
d_call: TRBD1
clone_size: -
cdr3_nt: TGCGCCAGCAGTCAATTCGGGCGCAGGGTGGGACAGGAAGATACGCAGTATTTT
cdr3_aa: CASSQFGRRVGQEDTQYF

v_call: TRBV2
j_call: TRBJ2-7
d_call: TRBD1
clone_size: -
cdr3_nt: TGTGCCAGCAGTGTGGACAGGGGAGGAGGCTCTTACTCCTACGAGCAGTACTTC
cdr3_aa: CASSVDRGGGSYSYEQYF

v_call: TRBV11-1
j_call: TRBJ2-7
d_call: TRBD1
clone_size: -
cdr3_nt: TGTGCCAGCAGCTTGCTTGGGACAGGGGGTTACGAGCAGTACTTC
cdr3_aa: CASSLLGTGGYEQYF

v_call: TRBV18
j_call: TRBJ1-2
d_call: -
clone_size: -
cdr3_nt: TGTGCCAGCTCTCAGGAAGAAACTAACTATGGCTACACCTTC
cdr3_aa: CASSQEETNYGYTF

v_call: TRBV25-1
j_call: TRBJ1-4
d_call: TRBD1
clone_size: -
cdr3_nt: TGTGCCACCAGTCCCGGGACAGGGCGGGCGGAAAAACTGTTTTTT
cdr3_aa: CATSPGTGRAEKLFF

v_call: TRBV18
j_call: TRBJ2-7
d_call: TRBD2
clone_size: once
cdr3_nt: TGTGCCAGCTCCCCGGGGACTAGCGGAGAGTTACAGCAGTACTTC
cdr3_aa: CASSPGTSGELQQYF

v_call: TRBV6-5
j_call: TRBJ2-3
d_call: -
clone_size: -
cdr3_nt: TGTGCCAGCAGTTATTACGGGGATGGAACAGATACGCAGTATTTT
cdr3_aa: CASSYYGDGTDTQYF

v_call: TRBV19
j_call: TRBJ1-1
d_call: TRBD1
clone_size: -
cdr3_nt: TGTGCCAGTAGTATGCCGGGACAGGGAAACACTGAAGCTTTCTTT
cdr3_aa: CASSMPGQGNTEAFF

v_call: TRBV6-1
j_call: TRBJ2-2
d_call: TRBD2
clone_size: -
cdr3_nt: TGTGCCAGCAGTGACAGGGTCCTAGCGGGGGCGAACACCGGGGAGCTGTTTTTT
cdr3_aa: CASSDRVLAGANTGELFF

v_call: TRBV5-1
j_call: TRBJ1-3
d_call: -
clone_size: -
cdr3_nt: TGCGCCAGCAGCTCCTTAGGGGGATATAGAAACACCATATATTTT
cdr3_aa: CASSSLGGYRNTIYF

v_call: TRBV28
j_call: TRBJ2-5
d_call: TRBD2
clone_size: -
cdr3_nt: TGTGCCAGCAGTTTAGGCGGGAGGACGGAGACCCAGTACTTC
cdr3_aa: CASSLGGRTETQYF

v_call: TRBV7-2
j_call: TRBJ1-2
d_call: TRBD1
clone_size: -
cdr3_nt: TGTGCCAGCAGCTTAGGGGGACAGAGCTATGGCTACACCTTC
cdr3_aa: CASSLGGQSYGYTF

v_call: TRBV18
j_call: TRBJ1-5
d_call: -
clone_size: -
cdr3_nt: TGTGCCAGCTCACCATTTTCGTCCCCTAATCAGCCCCAGCATTTT
cdr3_aa: CASSPFSSPNQPQHF

v_call: TRBV20-1
j_call: TRBJ2-1
d_call: TRBD1
clone_size: -
cdr3_nt: TGCAGTGCTAGTCAGCCAGGGGGTTACAATGAGCAGTTCTTC
cdr3_aa: CSASQPGGYNEQFF

v_call: TRBV6-5
j_call: TRBJ1-1
d_call: -
clone_size: -
cdr3_nt: TGTGCCAGCAGGCCGCCAGGTGGTAACACTGAAGCTTTCTTT
cdr3_aa: CASRPPGGNTEAFF

v_call: TRBV27
j_call: TRBJ2-7
d_call: -
clone_size: -
cdr3_nt: TGTGCCAGCAGTTCCCCCGGGGGTTGGCAGTACTTC
cdr3_aa: CASSSPGGWQYF

v_call: TRBV6-5
j_call: TRBJ1-2
d_call: -
clone_size: few
cdr3_nt: TGTGCCAGCAGACAGACGGATTCCAGATTCTATGGCTACACCTTC
cdr3_aa: CASRQTDSRFYGYTF

v_call: TRBV5-1
j_call: TRBJ2-1
d_call: -
clone_size: once
cdr3_nt: TGCGCCAGCAGCTTGTACGGAGACAATGAGCAGTTCTTC
cdr3_aa: CASSLYGDNEQFF

v_call: TRBV30
j_call: TRBJ2-1
d_call: -
clone_size: -
cdr3_nt: TGTGCCTGGAGTGGGGGCTTACTGCAGTTCTTC
cdr3_aa: CAWSGGLLQFF

v_call: TRBV28
j_call: TRBJ2-2
d_call: -
clone_size: few
cdr3_nt: TGTGCCAGCACACCACAGGGACGGTCGAACACCGGGGAGCTGTTTTTT
cdr3_aa: CASTPQGRSNTGELFF

v_call: TRBV27
j_call: TRBJ1-1
d_call: -
clone_size: -
cdr3_nt: TGTGCCAGCAGTCACCCTGGGGGGGGCGGGAACACTGAAGCTTTCTTT
cdr3_aa: CASSHPGGGGNTEAFF

v_call: TRBV10-3
j_call: TRBJ2-1
d_call: -
clone_size: -
cdr3_nt: TGTGCCATCAGGCCGGTCGGCGGGACGAGGAATGAGCAGTTCTTC
cdr3_aa: CAIRPVGGTRNEQFF

v_call: TRBV12-3/TRBV12-4
j_call: TRBJ1-4
d_call: -
clone_size: -
cdr3_nt: TGTGCCAGCAGCCCCCGACAGCCTGAAAAACTGTTTTTT
cdr3_aa: CASSPRQPEKLFF

v_call: TRBV7-2
j_call: TRBJ2-7
d_call: -
clone_size: few
cdr3_nt: TGTGCCAGCAGCTTTGACGGGAGTACGTACGAGCAGTACTTC
cdr3_aa: CASSFDGSTYEQYF

v_call: TRBV10-3
j_call: TRBJ2-2
d_call: -
clone_size: few
cdr3_nt: TGTGCCATCAAGCGTGGGGAGATCACCGGGGAGCTGTTTTTT
cdr3_aa: CAIKRGEITGELFF

v_call: TRBV12-3/TRBV12-4
j_call: TRBJ1-1
d_call: -
clone_size: -
cdr3_nt: TGTGCCAGCAGTTTACAGGGAGGGACTGAAGCTTTCTTT
cdr3_aa: CASSLQGGTEAFF

v_call: TRBV2
j_call: TRBJ2-5
d_call: TRBD1
clone_size: -
cdr3_nt: TGTGCCAGCCGCGGACAGGGGGTTTTCCAAGAGACCCAGTACTTC
cdr3_aa: CASRGQGVFQETQYF

v_call: TRBV3-1/TRBV3-2
j_call: TRBJ1-6
d_call: -
clone_size: few
cdr3_nt: TGTGCCAGCAGCCAAGATAGGCCGGGAGGCTCCTATAATTCACCCCTCCACTTT
cdr3_aa: CASSQDRPGGSYNSPLHF

v_call: TRBV5-6
j_call: TRBJ2-7
d_call: TRBD2
clone_size: -
cdr3_nt: TGTGCCAGCAGCACGGGCCCGGGAGCGGGATACGAGCAGTACTTC
cdr3_aa: CASSTGPGAGYEQYF

v_call: TRBV7-3
j_call: TRBJ2-2
d_call: TRBD1
clone_size: -
cdr3_nt: TGTGCCAGCAGACGGAGACAGGGTAACGCCGGGGAGCTGTTTTTT
cdr3_aa: CASRRRQGNAGELFF

v_call: TRBV6-5
j_call: TRBJ2-7
d_call: TRBD1
clone_size: -
cdr3_nt: TGTGCCAGCAGTAACCATCCGGGACAGGGCGACGAGCAGTACTTC
cdr3_aa: CASSNHPGQGDEQYF

v_call: TRBV7-9
j_call: TRBJ2-1
d_call: -
clone_size: -
cdr3_nt: TGTGCCAGCAGCTTAGGTACACCCTACAATGAGCAGTTCTTC
cdr3_aa: CASSLGTPYNEQFF

v_call: TRBV29-1
j_call: TRBJ2-3
d_call: -
clone_size: -
cdr3_nt: TGCAGCGTACAGGGAAGTTGGGGCACAGATACGCAGTATTTT
cdr3_aa: CSVQGSWGTDTQYF

v_call: TRBV7-3
j_call: TRBJ1-1
d_call: -
clone_size: few
cdr3_nt: TGTGCCAGCAGGCCGGGTGGCATGAACACTGAAGCTTTCTTT
cdr3_aa: CASRPGGMNTEAFF

v_call: TRBV3-1/TRBV3-2
j_call: TRBJ1-5
d_call: -
clone_size: -
cdr3_nt: TGTGCCAGCAGCCCCCGGACAGACCTTAGCAATCAGCCCCAGCATTTT
cdr3_aa: CASSPRTDLSNQPQHF

v_call: TRBV24-1
j_call: TRBJ1-2
d_call: -
clone_size: -
cdr3_nt: TGTGCCGCCGGTAGTGGGAGCTATGGCTACACCTTC
cdr3_aa: CAAGSGSYGYTF

v_call: TRBV19
j_call: TRBJ2-1
d_call: TRBD1
clone_size: -
cdr3_nt: TGTGCCAGTAGTGAACCGGGACAGGGGCTAAATGAGCAGTTCTTC
cdr3_aa: CASSEPGQGLNEQFF

v_call: TRBV4-2
j_call: TRBJ2-7
d_call: TRBD2
clone_size: -
cdr3_nt: TGTGCCAGCAGCCTCCAGGCCCAGGGTGGTGTCCTAGCGGGAGGCTACGAGCAGTACTTC
cdr3_aa: CASSLQAQGGVLAGGYEQYF

v_call: TRBV18
j_call: TRBJ2-3
d_call: TRBD2
clone_size: once
cdr3_nt: TGTGCCAGCTCACCGACTAGCGGGAGTGTGACAGATACGCAGTATTTT
cdr3_aa: CASSPTSGSVTDTQYF

v_call: TRBV19
j_call: TRBJ2-5
d_call: TRBD1
clone_size: -
cdr3_nt: TGTGCCAGTAGGAAACAGGGGGCTGGGGTAGAGACCCAGTACTTC
cdr3_aa: CASRKQGAGVETQYF

v_call: TRBV19
j_call: TRBJ1-5
d_call: TRBD1
clone_size: -
cdr3_nt: TGTGCCAGTAGTCCCCGGACAGGGGAGGGCAATCAGCCCCAGCATTTT
cdr3_aa: CASSPRTGEGNQPQHF

v_call: TRBV29-1
j_call: TRBJ1-4
d_call: -
clone_size: -
cdr3_nt: TGCAGCGTTGTCCTGTATGGCGAAAAACTGTTTTTT
cdr3_aa: CSVVLYGEKLFF

v_call: TRBV3-1/TRBV3-2
j_call: TRBJ1-4
d_call: TRBD1
clone_size: -
cdr3_nt: TGTGCCAGCAGACCTCGGACAGGACGCAGCGAAAAACTGTTTTTT
cdr3_aa: CASRPRTGRSEKLFF

v_call: TRBV7-9
j_call: TRBJ2-5
d_call: TRBD1
clone_size: many
cdr3_nt: TGTGCCAGCAGTCTTACTCCGCCCGGGACAGGGGGCTCAGAGACCCAGTACTTC
cdr3_aa: CASSLTPPGTGGSETQYF

v_call: TRBV19
j_call: TRBJ1-5
d_call: -
clone_size: -
cdr3_nt: TGTGCCAGTAGTACGGGGCGTGGGGGGGGCGACAGTCAGCCCCAGCATTTT
cdr3_aa: CASSTGRGGGDSQPQHF